These 7 T cell receptor beta chains were sequenced from one sample in a study of blood T cell repertoires in COVID-19. Profiling relied on immunoSEQ multiplex PCR, and the TCRdb table lists in-frame clones only, not all of them. This table has approximately 97,000 clones, roughly 85% appearing once. The sample was peripheral blood. These receptors came from a man of 80 years or more with acute or convalescent COVID-19.

The rearrangement joins TRBV29-1 to TRBJ2-1, with D possibly matching TRBD2 (7 bases). CDR3 size: 14 residues. With 4 bases removed from V and 7 bases from J, the gap between germline ends came to 17 bases. Germline CDR1 and CDR2: SQVTM and ANQGSEA. CDR3 bases: TGCAGCGTTGTGGGGGCACCGGGGGGTAATGAGCAGTTCTTC. As protein: CSVVGAPGGNEQFF.

This chain connects TRBV7-9 to TRBJ2-7; a possible D gene is TRBD2 (5 bases). CDR3 length: 15 amino acids. Germline V gives CDR1 SEHNR, CDR2 FQNEAQ (reference sequence). V lost 5 bases to trimming and J lost 3 bases, with 17 bases between them. The CDR3 loop is CASSLTEQRGYEQYF. As DNA, the CDR3 is TGTGCCAGCAGCCTAACAGAGCAACGGGGCTACGAGCAGTACTTC.

This clone occurred a few times. The rearrangement uses TRBV7-9 and TRBJ2-7; no reliable D call. Trimming left V 2 bases short and J 4 bases short, with 6 bases between. Germline-derived CDR1 and CDR2 are SEHNR and FQNEAQ (reference sequence). The CDR3 loop spans 12 amino acids. This chain's CDR3 is CASSLPLYEQYF. The CDR3 nucleotides read TGTGCCAGCAGCTTACCTCTGTACGAGCAGTACTTC.

The chain links TRBV19 to TRBJ2-7; a weak D match, TRBD1 (6 bases). Per germline, CDR1 LNHDA and CDR2 SQIVND (reference sequence). CDR3 length: 14 amino acids. Trimming left V 4 bases short and J 6 bases short, with 16 bases between. This chain's CDR3 is CASSNSGVNGEQYF. DNA of the CDR3: TGTGCCAGTAGTAACTCAGGGGTTAACGGCGAGCAGTACTTC.

The chain is built from TRBV28 and TRBJ1-6; D call uncertain. CDR3 size: 15 residues. The V end was cut by 6 bases, the J end by 7 bases, with 16 bases between. Germline-derived CDR1 and CDR2 are MDHEN and SYDVKM. CDR3 nucleotide sequence: TGTGCCAGCAGGTCGCCCGAGGGTGGGAATTCACCCCTCCACTTT. This sequence encodes CASRSPEGGNSPLHF.

The chain has TRBV9 and TRBJ2-5; 8 bases match TRBD2. CDR1 is SGDLS and CDR2 is YYNGEE in the germline V gene. After removal of 0 bases from V and 5 bases from J, the junction contained 6 bases not matched to a gene. CDR3 length equals 15 residues. The CDR3 sequence: CASSVGGRSPETQYF. CDR3 bases: TGTGCCAGCAGCGTAGGCGGGAGGTCGCCGGAGACCCAGTACTTC.

The V gene is TRBV30, the J gene TRBJ2-6; the match to TRBD1 covers 8 bases. Germline assignment: CDR1 GTSNPN and CDR2 SVGIG (reference sequence). CDR3 size: 17 residues. J was trimmed by 0 bases and V by 0 bases; bases with no gene match: 4. In DNA, the CDR3 is TGTGCCTGGAGTGTGGACAGGGTCCGCTCTGGGGCCAACGTCCTGACTTTC. As protein: CAWSVDRVRSGANVLTF.